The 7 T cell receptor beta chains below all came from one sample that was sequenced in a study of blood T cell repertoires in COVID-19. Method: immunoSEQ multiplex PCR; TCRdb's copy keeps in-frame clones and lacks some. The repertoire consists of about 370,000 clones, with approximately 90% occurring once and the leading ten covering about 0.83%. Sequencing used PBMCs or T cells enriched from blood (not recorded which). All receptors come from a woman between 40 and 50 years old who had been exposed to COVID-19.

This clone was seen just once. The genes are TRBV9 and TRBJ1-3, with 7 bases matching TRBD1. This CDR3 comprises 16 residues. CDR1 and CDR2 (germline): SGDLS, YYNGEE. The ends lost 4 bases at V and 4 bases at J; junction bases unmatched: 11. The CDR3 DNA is TGTGCCAGCAGCAACAATGCAGGGGGTGGAGGAAACACCATATATTTT. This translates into CASSNNAGGGGNTIYF.

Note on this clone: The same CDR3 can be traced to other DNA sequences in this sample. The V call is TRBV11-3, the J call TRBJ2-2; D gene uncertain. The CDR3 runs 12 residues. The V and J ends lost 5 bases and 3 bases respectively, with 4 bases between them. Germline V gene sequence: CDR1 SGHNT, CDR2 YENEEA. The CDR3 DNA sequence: TGTGCCAGCAGCCCTTACACCGGGGAGCTGTTTTTT. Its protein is CASSPYTGELFF.

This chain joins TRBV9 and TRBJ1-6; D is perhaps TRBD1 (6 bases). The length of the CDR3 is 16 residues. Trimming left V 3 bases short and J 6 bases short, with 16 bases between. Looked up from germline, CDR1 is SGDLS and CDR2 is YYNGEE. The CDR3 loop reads CASSAQDRGFNSPLHF. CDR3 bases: TGTGCCAGCAGCGCACAGGACAGAGGGTTTAATTCACCCCTCCACTTT.

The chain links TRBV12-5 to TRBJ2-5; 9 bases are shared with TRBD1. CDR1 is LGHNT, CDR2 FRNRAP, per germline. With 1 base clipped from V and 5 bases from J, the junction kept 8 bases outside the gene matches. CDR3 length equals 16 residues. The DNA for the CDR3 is TGTGCTAGTGGTTTGGGGACAGGGGTGCGCGATGAGACCCAGTACTTC. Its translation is CASGLGTGVRDETQYF. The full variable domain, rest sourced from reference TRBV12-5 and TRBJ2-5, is DARVTQTPRHKVTEMGQEVTMRCQPILGHNTVFWYRQTMMQGLELLAYFRNRAPLDDSGMPKDRFSAEMPDATLATLKIQPSEPRDSAVYFCASGLGTGVRDETQYFGPGTRLLVL.

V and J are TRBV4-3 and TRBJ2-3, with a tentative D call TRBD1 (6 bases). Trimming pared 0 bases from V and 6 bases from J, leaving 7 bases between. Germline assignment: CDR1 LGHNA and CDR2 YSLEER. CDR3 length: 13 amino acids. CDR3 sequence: CASSQDRGDTQYF. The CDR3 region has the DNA TGCGCCAGCAGCCAAGATAGGGGGGATACGCAGTATTTT.

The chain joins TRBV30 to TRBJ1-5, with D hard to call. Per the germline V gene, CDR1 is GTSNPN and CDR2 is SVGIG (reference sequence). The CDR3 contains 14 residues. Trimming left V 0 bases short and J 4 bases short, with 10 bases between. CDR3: CAWSVAANNQPQHF. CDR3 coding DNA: TGTGCCTGGAGTGTAGCCGCCAATAATCAGCCCCAGCATTTT.

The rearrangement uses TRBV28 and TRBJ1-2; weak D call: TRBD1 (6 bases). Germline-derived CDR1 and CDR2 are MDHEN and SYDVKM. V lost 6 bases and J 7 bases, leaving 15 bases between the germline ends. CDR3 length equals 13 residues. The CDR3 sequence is CASRIPGAAGYTF. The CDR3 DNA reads TGTGCCAGCAGGATTCCAGGGGCCGCTGGCTACACCTTC.